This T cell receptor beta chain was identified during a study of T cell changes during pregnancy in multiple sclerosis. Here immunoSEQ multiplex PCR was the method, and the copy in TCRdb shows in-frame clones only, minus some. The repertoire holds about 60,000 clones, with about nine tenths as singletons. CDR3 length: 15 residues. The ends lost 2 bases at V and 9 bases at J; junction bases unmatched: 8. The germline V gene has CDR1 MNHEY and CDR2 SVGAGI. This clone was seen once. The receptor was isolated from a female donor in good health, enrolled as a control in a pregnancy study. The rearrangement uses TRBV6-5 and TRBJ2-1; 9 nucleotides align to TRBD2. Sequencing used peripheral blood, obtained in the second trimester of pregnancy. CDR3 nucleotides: TGTGCCAGCAGTTACCATAGCGGGAGACGGGTTGAGCAGTTCTTC. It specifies CASSYHSGRRVEQFF.